Listed below are T cell receptor beta chains from one sample, sequenced in a study of early T cells in non-severe SARS-CoV-2 infection. From the 5' RACE reads, TCRdb called clonotypes with MiXCR, one entry per CDR3 protein. Of over 25,000 distinct CDR3 sequences in the sample, about 4.5% are singletons; the top ten hold 5.5% to 7.5%. The sequenced sample was whole blood. These receptors came from an adult who was a healthcare worker with PCR-confirmed SARS-CoV-2 infection or an uninfected control (not recorded which). Each CDR3 is given with its conserved first and last residue. Each record gives: V gene, J gene, D gene, clone size, CDR3 protein, CDR3 DNA. A D gene is named only where the DNA matches it firmly. Clone size is not always given. Where it is, it says once, few, many or a class for expanded clones.

TRBV7-2	TRBJ2-2	-	many	CASSLARWVGGPANTGELFF	TGTGCCAGCAGCTTAGCACGCTGGGTCGGGGGGCCAGCGAACACCGGGGAGCTGTTTTTT
TRBV2	TRBJ2-5	-	many	CASSPSAQETQYF	TGTGCCAGCAGCCCTAGCGCCCAGGAGACCCAGTACTTC
TRBV7-6	TRBJ2-5	-	few	CASSLAGPETQYF	TGTGCCAGCAGCTTAGCGGGGCCAGAGACCCAGTACTTC
TRBV24-1	TRBJ1-1	-	many	CATSVLLGQRNTEAFF	TGTGCCACCAGTGTACTCTTGGGACAAAGGAACACTGAAGCTTTCTTT
TRBV12-3/TRBV12-4	TRBJ2-2	TRBD1	many	CASSSGQGALIGELFF	TGTGCCAGCAGCTCCGGACAGGGGGCGCTTATCGGGGAGCTGTTTTTT
TRBV6-2/TRBV6-3	TRBJ2-7	-	many	CASSYSMATITPEQYF	TGTGCCAGCAGTTACTCGATGGCGACTATAACCCCCGAGCAGTACTTC
TRBV25-1	TRBJ1-2	-	many	CASSEYKGLYGYTF	TGTGCCAGCAGTGAATATAAGGGCCTTTATGGCTACACCTTC
TRBV18	TRBJ1-6	TRBD1	many	CASSERDSRDGYSPLHF	TGTGCCAGCTCGGAAAGGGACAGCCGGGATGGGTATTCACCCCTCCACTTT
TRBV9	TRBJ1-6	-	few	CASSGDRLPLHF	TGTGCCAGCAGCGGAGACCGACTCCCCCTCCACTTT
TRBV11-2	TRBJ2-7	-	many	CASSDRRRAHEQYF	TGTGCCAGCAGCGACCGAAGACGGGCCCACGAGCAGTACTTC
TRBV5-8	TRBJ1-6	-	few	CASSFVRPTLYNSPLHF	TGTGCCAGCAGCTTTGTTCGACCGACCCTCTATAATTCACCCCTCCACTTT
TRBV5-1	TRBJ2-7	TRBD1	many	CASSLAHGTESFGSYEQYF	TGCGCCAGCAGCTTGGCCCACGGGACAGAGTCTTTCGGGTCCTACGAGCAGTACTTC
TRBV9	TRBJ2-1	TRBD2	many	CASSVDGLAGGNEQFF	TGTGCCAGCAGCGTAGATGGGCTAGCGGGGGGCAATGAGCAGTTCTTC
TRBV27	TRBJ1-6	TRBD1	-	CASGQTGNNSPLHF	TGTGCCAGCGGTCAGACAGGGAATAATTCACCCCTCCACTTT
TRBV7-4	TRBJ1-4	-	few	CASSRGPREANEKLFF	TGTGCCAGCAGCCGAGGCCCCAGGGAGGCGAATGAAAAACTGTTTTTT
TRBV10-3	TRBJ2-2	TRBD2	few	CAISVLAGANTGELFF	TGTGCCATCAGTGTCCTAGCGGGGGCGAACACCGGGGAGCTGTTTTTT
TRBV7-2	TRBJ1-5	-	-	CASSYGRNSQPQHF	TGTGCCAGCAGCTATGGGAGGAATAGTCAGCCCCAGCATTTT
TRBV20-1	TRBJ2-7	-	-	CSASPSHYEQYF	TGCAGTGCTAGCCCCAGCCACTACGAGCAGTACTTC
TRBV18	TRBJ2-7	TRBD1	many	CASSPRDSTYEQYF	TGTGCCAGCTCACCCCGGGACAGCACCTACGAGCAGTACTTC
TRBV10-1	TRBJ2-3	TRBD1	many	CASSQPGQGTDTQYF	TGCGCCAGCAGCCAGCCGGGACAGGGCACAGATACGCAGTATTTT
TRBV6-1	TRBJ2-7	-	-	CASTQPGPPIEQYF	TGTGCCAGCACCCAACCGGGACCCCCCATCGAGCAGTACTTC
TRBV7-2	TRBJ1-2	-	many	CASSLEGQGFANYGYTF	TGTGCCAGCAGCTTAGAGGGCCAGGGGTTCGCTAACTATGGCTACACCTTC
TRBV10-1	TRBJ1-1	-	-	CASSEASPGTEAFF	TGCGCCAGCAGTGAAGCGAGCCCCGGGACTGAAGCTTTCTTT
TRBV6-2/TRBV6-3	TRBJ2-1	-	many	CASHGRQSSYNEQFF	TGTGCCAGCCACGGACGGCAGAGCTCCTACAATGAGCAGTTCTTC
TRBV18	TRBJ2-2	TRBD1	many	CASSRQGAQNTGELFF	TGTGCCAGCTCCCGACAGGGGGCCCAGAACACCGGGGAGCTGTTTTTT
TRBV4-1	TRBJ2-7	-	few	CASSPVTLYEQYF	TGCGCCAGCAGCCCCGTGACCCTTTACGAGCAGTACTTC
TRBV27	TRBJ2-3	-	-	CASSLLQATDTQYF	TGTGCCAGCAGTTTATTACAGGCCACAGATACGCAGTATTTT
TRBV5-1	TRBJ2-2	TRBD2	many	CASSLGLAGTGELFF	TGCGCCAGCAGCTTGGGGCTAGCGGGCACCGGGGAGCTGTTTTTT
TRBV5-1	TRBJ2-7	-	-	CASSLAVSYYEQYF	TGCGCCAGCAGCTTGGCCGTATCATACTACGAGCAGTACTTC
TRBV20-1	TRBJ2-7	TRBD2	few	CSAAGSGSYEQYF	TGCAGTGCCGCAGGTAGCGGGTCCTACGAGCAGTACTTC
TRBV6-5	TRBJ1-2	-	many	CATRKIGGHGYTF	TGTGCCACCAGGAAGATTGGTGGCCATGGCTACACCTTC
TRBV6-6	TRBJ1-6	-	many	CASSYSDNSPLHF	TGTGCCAGCAGTTACAGTGATAATTCACCCCTCCACTTT
TRBV7-3	TRBJ2-2	-	-	CASSPGLPGTGELFF	TGTGCCAGCAGCCCGGGACTCCCGGGGACCGGGGAGCTGTTTTTT
TRBV10-3	TRBJ2-1	TRBD2	many	CAISPPLAGVSNEQFF	TGTGCCATCAGCCCTCCCCTAGCGGGAGTAAGCAATGAGCAGTTCTTC
TRBV11-2	TRBJ2-1	TRBD1	many	CASSLWTGSYNEQFF	TGTGCCAGCAGCTTATGGACAGGATCCTACAATGAGCAGTTCTTC
TRBV19	TRBJ2-2	-	many	CASSMAENTGELFF	TGTGCCAGTAGTATGGCTGAGAACACCGGGGAGCTGTTTTTT
TRBV7-9	TRBJ1-6	-	-	CASSYSGDSPLHF	TGTGCCAGCAGCTATTCTGGAGATTCACCCCTCCACTTT
TRBV5-1	TRBJ2-5	TRBD2	many	CASSLYSSGGTETQYF	TGCGCCAGCAGCTTGTACTCTAGCGGGGGTACAGAGACCCAGTACTTC
TRBV11-2	TRBJ2-7	-	many	CASSLDLVYEQYF	TGTGCCAGCAGCTTAGATCTAGTTTACGAGCAGTACTTC
TRBV6-6	TRBJ2-6	TRBD1	-	CASGTGGNSGANVLTF	TGTGCCAGCGGGACAGGCGGCAACTCTGGGGCCAACGTCCTGACTTTC
TRBV25-1	TRBJ2-1	-	-	CASSEQEGYNEQFF	TGTGCCAGCAGTGAGCAGGAGGGGTACAATGAGCAGTTCTTC